One and the same sample provided the 22 T cell receptor beta chains below, sequenced in a study of glioma-infiltrating T cells after dendritic cell vaccination. Described time point: after dendritic cell vaccination, including at tumor progression/relapse. The table came from immunoSEQ multiplex PCR; TCRdb's copy has only in-frame clones and leaves some out. This table holds tens of thousands of clones, around 85% found once. The starting material was blood, obtained after dendritic cell vaccination. The source of these receptors is a human donor with glioblastoma.

A single count supports this clone. The chain recombines TRBV7-8 with TRBJ2-1; D may be TRBD2 (6 bases). The CDR3 has 17 amino acids. Deletions cut 0 bases from V and 4 bases from J, with 16 bases between. Germline values: CDR1 SGHVS, CDR2 FQNEAQ. The CDR3 DNA follows: TGTGCCAGCAGCTTAGCGGGGGGACTCGCACTATACAATGAGCAGTTCTTC. As protein: CASSLAGGLALYNEQFF.

With respect to this clone: This same CDR3 is encoded by further DNA sequences in the sample. The chain joins TRBV27 to TRBJ2-5; 11 bases are a match to TRBD2. Germline CDR1 reads MNHEY; CDR2 reads SMNVEV (reference sequence). This CDR3 comprises 13 residues. With V trimmed by 2 bases and J by 7 bases, 0 bases remained unmatched. This CDR3 is CASSLGTSGTQYF. DNA for the CDR3: TGTGCCAGCAGTTTAGGGACTAGCGGGACCCAGTACTTC.

This clone was found once. The gene calls are TRBV9 and TRBJ2-1; tentative D call: TRBD2 (6 bases). Germline V lookup: CDR1 SGDLS, CDR2 YYNGEE. CDR3 length: 16 amino acids. The V end was cut by 0 bases, the J end by 6 bases, with 16 bases between. The CDR3 DNA is TGTGCCAGCAGCGTAGGCGGGGCGGGGCTAGCCAATGAGCAGTTCTTC. Its translation: CASSVGGAGLANEQFF. Based on the CDR3 plus reference TRBV9 and TRBJ2-1, the full variable domain is DSGVTQTPKHLITATGQRVTLRCSPRSGDLSVYWYQQSLDQGLQFLIQYYNGEERAKGNILERFSAQQFPDLHSELNLSSLELGDSALYFCASSVGGAGLANEQFFGPGTRLTVL.

This clone has only a few counts. CDR3 amino acids: CASSHASSDDRDGYEQYF. For the CDR3, the DNA is TGTGCCAGCAGCCACGCGTCCTCCGATGACAGGGATGGGTACGAGCAGTACTTC. The rearrangement links TRBV14 to TRBJ2-7; 7 nucleotides align to TRBD1. The CDR3 loop spans 18 amino acids. Germline V CDR1 and CDR2: SGHDN, FVKESK. V was pared by 3 bases and J by 4 bases, with 18 bases of the junction left unmatched.

This sequence joins TRBV6-4 and TRBJ2-3; 14 bases align to TRBD2. The junction had 0 bases not matched to a gene; V was cut back by 0 bases and J by 4 bases. Per the germline V gene, CDR1 is MRHNA and CDR2 is SNTAGT. This CDR3 is built from 16 residues. Here the CDR3 reads CASSDSTSGGADTQYF. The CDR3 DNA follows: TGTGCCAGCAGTGACTCGACTAGCGGGGGGGCAGATACGCAGTATTTT.

The rearrangement joins TRBV7-9 to TRBJ2-3, with D possibly TRBD2 on 5 matching bases. The CDR3 is 14 residues long. The V end was cut by 0 bases, the J end by 6 bases, with 10 bases between. Per germline, CDR1 SEHNR and CDR2 FQNEAQ (reference sequence). As DNA, the CDR3 is TGTGCCAGCAGCTTAGCGGGAGTAAGTGATACGCAGTATTTT. Its protein product is CASSLAGVSDTQYF.

The rearrangement joins TRBV6-5 to TRBJ1-2; D is undetermined. The CDR3 is 14 amino acids. Trimming cost V 2 bases and J 2 bases, with 9 bases left between them. Looked up from germline, CDR1 is MNHEY and CDR2 is SVGAGI. Written as DNA, the CDR3 is TGTGCCAGCAGTTACCTCCCGCGGAACTATGGCTACACCTTC. Translating gives CASSYLPRNYGYTF.

V and J are TRBV7-3 and TRBJ1-3; D remains unclear. The germline CDR1 and CDR2 sequences are SGHTA and FQGTGA. This CDR3 contains 13 residues. Trimming took off 3 bases at V and 0 bases at J, with 3 bases between the two ends. The CDR3 reads CASSLSSGNTIYF. DNA of the CDR3: TGTGCCAGCAGCTTGAGCTCTGGAAACACCATATATTTT. Together with reference TRBV7-3 and TRBJ1-3, the CDR3 gives the full variable domain: GAGVSQTPSNKVTEKGKYVELRCDPISGHTALYWYRQSLGQGPEFLIYFQGTGAADDSGLPNDRFFAVRPEGSVSTLKIQRTERGDSAVYLCASSLSSGNTIYFGEGSWLTVV.

The V gene is TRBV19, the J gene TRBJ2-7; 8 nucleotides agree with TRBD1. Germline lookup yields CDR1 LNHDA and CDR2 SQIVND (reference sequence). V gave up 6 bases and J gave up 6 bases; unmatched junction bases: 7. The CDR3 is 13 amino acids. The CDR3 DNA is TGTGCCAGTAGGGACAGGGTTTCGAGCGAGCAGTACTTC. Translation gives CASRDRVSSEQYF.

The chain recombines TRBV4-1 with TRBJ2-3, with TRBD2 matching 7 bases. With 2 bases clipped from V and 2 bases from J, the junction kept 4 bases outside the gene matches. Germline assignment: CDR1 MGHRA and CDR2 YSYEKL. This CDR3 contains 15 residues. The CDR3 nucleotides read TGCGCCAGCAGCCAACTAGCGGCCCTCACAGATACGCAGTATTTT. Protein sequence: CASSQLAALTDTQYF.

The chain uses TRBV28 and TRBJ2-7; 11 positions match TRBD2. The CDR3 is made up of 15 amino acids. Trimming at V came to 5 bases and at J to 4 bases, leaving 7 bases not matched to a gene. CDR1 and CDR2 (germline): MDHEN, SYDVKM. The CDR3 DNA sequence: TGTGCCAGCAGTCCCACTAGCGGGAGTTTTTACGAGCAGTACTTC. Protein: CASSPTSGSFYEQYF.

The chain uses TRBV7-3 and TRBJ1-2, with a weak D call TRBD1 (5 bases). CDR1 and CDR2 from the germline V gene are SGHTA and FQGTGA. The CDR3 sequence is 13 residues long. V was shortened by 5 bases and J by 5 bases, with 12 bases between the two germline ends. The CDR3 is CASSLTTAYGYTF. CDR3 nucleotide sequence: TGTGCCAGCAGCCTCACGACAGCTTATGGCTACACCTTC.

This clone was seen only once. This chain joins TRBV6-1 and TRBJ1-1; D is possibly TRBD1 (6 bases). In germline, CDR1 is MNHNS, CDR2 SASEGT. V shed 6 bases and J shed 1 base, with 12 bases lying between them. CDR3 length: 14 amino acids. The CDR3 bases are TGTGCCAGCAGGACAGGTGACCCGAACACTGAAGCTTTCTTT. Encoded protein: CASRTGDPNTEAFF.

The chain is built from TRBV7-2 and TRBJ2-1; the D gene is possibly TRBD1 (6 bases). Germline assignment: CDR1 SGHTA and CDR2 FQGNSA. The V gene lost 5 bases and the J gene lost 6 bases, with 11 bases spanning the gap. CDR3 size: 13 residues. CDR3 loop: CASSLIQGNEQFF. As DNA, the CDR3 is TGTGCCAGCAGCCTAATACAGGGCAATGAGCAGTTCTTC. The full variable domain, rest sourced from reference TRBV7-2 and TRBJ2-1, is GAGVSQSPSNKVTEKGKDVELRCDPISGHTALYWYRQSLGQGLEFLIYFQGNSAPDKSGLPSDRFSAERTGGSVSTLTIQRTQQEDSAVYLCASSLIQGNEQFFGPGTRLTVL.

This chain links TRBV11-2 with TRBJ2-1; TRBD1 agrees at 9 bases. V was pared by 1 base and J by 3 bases, with 7 bases of the junction left unmatched. The CDR3 runs 17 residues. CDR1 is SGHAT and CDR2 is FQNNGV in the germline V gene. CDR3 DNA sequence: TGTGCCAGCAGCTTAGCGATCTGGACAGGGGACTACAATGAGCAGTTCTTC. Amino acids: CASSLAIWTGDYNEQFF.

This chain joins TRBV27 and TRBJ2-3, with TRBD1 matching 9 bases. The CDR3 consists of 17 residues. The V segment lost 3 bases and the J segment 3 bases; nucleotides outside the gene matches: 10. CDR1 and CDR2 from the germline V gene are MNHEY and SMNVEV (reference sequence). The CDR3 DNA is TGTGCCAGCAGTTTCCTACCAGGGACAGGGATTACAGATACGCAGTATTTT. The encoded protein is CASSFLPGTGITDTQYF.

The CDR3 region is CASSPSGRGIEQYF. The CDR3 DNA sequence: TGTGCCAGTAGTCCAAGCGGGAGAGGAATCGAGCAGTACTTC. The chain links TRBV19 to TRBJ2-7; TRBD2 matches 8 bases. The CDR3 spans 14 residues. Per germline, CDR1 LNHDA and CDR2 SQIVND (reference sequence). With V trimmed by 5 bases and J by 6 bases, 9 bases remained unmatched. The variable domain in full, completed from reference TRBV19 and TRBJ2-7, reads DGGITQSPKYLFRKEGQNVTLSCEQNLNHDAMYWYRQDPGQGLRLIYYSQIVNDFQKGDIAEGYSVSREKKESFPLTVTSAQKNPTAFYLCASSPSGRGIEQYFGPGTRLTVT.

The CDR3 DNA is TGTGCCAGCAGCTTATTAGGAGTGCAGTTCTTC. This encodes CASSLLGVQFF. This chain connects TRBV7-8 to TRBJ2-1; D call uncertain. Germline CDR1 reads SGHVS; CDR2 reads FQNEAQ. Trimming shortened V by 2 bases and J by 12 bases, and 8 bases separated the two germline ends. The CDR3 is made up of 11 amino acids. Using reference TRBV7-8 and TRBJ2-1 for the parts outside the CDR3, the full variable domain is GAGVSQSPRYKVAKRGQDVALRCDPISGHVSLFWYQQALGQGPEFLTYFQNEAQLDKSGLPSDRFFAERPEGSVSTLKIQRTQQEDSAVYLCASSLLGVQFFGPGTRLTVL.

This sequence joins TRBV14 and TRBJ2-1; TRBD2 agrees at 11 bases. This CDR3 spans 18 amino acids. V trimming: 0 bases; J trimming: 5 bases; junction bases outside the gene matches: 9. Germline V gene sequence: CDR1 SGHDN, CDR2 FVKESK. CDR3 in DNA: TGTGCCAGCAGCCAAGAACCCCGACTAGCGGGGATCCACAATGAGCAGTTCTTC. This gives the protein CASSQEPRLAGIHNEQFF. Supplemented by reference TRBV14 and TRBJ2-1, the full variable domain reads EAGVTQFPSHSVIEKGQTVTLRCDPISGHDNLYWYRRVMGKEIKFLLHFVKESKQDESGMPNNRFLAERTGGTYSTLKVQPAELEDSGVYFCASSQEPRLAGIHNEQFFGPGTRLTVL.

The chain uses TRBV27 and TRBJ2-3, with D unclear. The CDR3 totals 15 residues. V lost 10 bases, J lost 5 bases, and 22 bases lay in between. Germline CDR1 is MNHEY and CDR2 is SMNVEV (reference sequence). CDR3 sequence: CATAPRRDKGDTQYF. The DNA of the CDR3 is TGTGCCACAGCCCCGAGACGTGACAAAGGAGATACGCAGTATTTT.

The chain joins TRBV5-6 to TRBJ1-5; no firm D call. This CDR3 contains 12 residues. Germline CDR1 is SGHDT and CDR2 is YYEEEE. Trimming removed 3 bases at V and 4 bases at J, with 5 bases between. The CDR3 loop is CASSSANQPQHF. In nucleotides, the CDR3 is TGTGCCAGCAGCTCTGCGAATCAGCCCCAGCATTTT.

CDR3 DNA: TGTGCCAGCAGTTTATCGATAGGACAGGGAATTTACGAGCAGTACTTC. This codes for CASSLSIGQGIYEQYF. The chain has TRBV27 and TRBJ2-7, with 8 positions matching TRBD1. The CDR3 totals 16 residues. The ends lost 0 bases at V and 4 bases at J; junction bases unmatched: 8. Per germline, CDR1 MNHEY and CDR2 SMNVEV (reference sequence).